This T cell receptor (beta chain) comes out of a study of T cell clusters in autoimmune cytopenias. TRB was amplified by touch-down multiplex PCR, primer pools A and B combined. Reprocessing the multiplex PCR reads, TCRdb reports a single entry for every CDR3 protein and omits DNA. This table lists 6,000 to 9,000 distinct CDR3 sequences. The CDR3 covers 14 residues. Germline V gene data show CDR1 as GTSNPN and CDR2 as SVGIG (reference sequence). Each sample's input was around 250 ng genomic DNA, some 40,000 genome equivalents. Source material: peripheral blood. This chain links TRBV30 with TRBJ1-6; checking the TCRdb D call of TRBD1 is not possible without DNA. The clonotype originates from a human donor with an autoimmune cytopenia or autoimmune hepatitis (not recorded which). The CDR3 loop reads CACGGGRSYSPLHF.